Each of the 18 T cell receptor beta chains below was sequenced from the same sample in a study of blood T cell repertoires in COVID-19. Sequencing used immunoSEQ multiplex PCR; TCRdb keeps in-frame clones, though not all of them. The repertoire consists of 97,000 or so clones, with about 87% occurring once and the leading ten covering 3%. Sequenced material: peripheral blood. The receptors come from a man aged 45 to 65 with active or convalescent COVID-19.

A few counts support this clone. Other nucleotide sequences from this sample produce the same CDR3. The V call is TRBV19, the J call TRBJ1-6, with 11 bases fitting TRBD1. CDR1 LNHDA and CDR2 SQIVND come from the germline V gene (reference sequence). Germline trimming cut 6 bases from V and 6 bases from J; bases unmatched to any gene: 1. The CDR3 is made up of 14 amino acids. CDR3 nucleotide sequence: TGTGCCAGTAGGGGGACAGGGGGTAATTCACCCCTCCACTTT. Translated, it gives CASRGTGGNSPLHF.

The chain joins TRBV7-2 to TRBJ1-1; D is undetermined. The CDR3 is 13 residues long. With 4 bases removed from V and 0 bases from J, the gap between germline ends came to 6 bases. Germline CDR1 and CDR2: SGHTA and FQGNSA. DNA of the CDR3: TGTGCCAGCAGCTCCCAGGTGAACACTGAAGCTTTCTTT. It encodes CASSSQVNTEAFF.

The J gene is TRBJ1-1, the V gene TRBV27; TRBD1 matches at 7 bases. CDR1 is MNHEY, CDR2 SMNVEV, per germline (reference sequence). CDR3 length equals 14 residues. V shed 2 bases, J shed 1 base, and the junction held 1 base outside the gene matches. In nucleotides, the CDR3 is TGTGCCAGCAGTTTAGAGGGGGCGAACACTGAAGCTTTCTTT. Its protein is CASSLEGANTEAFF.

The rearrangement links TRBV4-3 to TRBJ1-2; 7 bases fit TRBD1. After removal of 3 bases from V and 1 base from J, the junction contained 8 bases not matched to a gene. This CDR3 comprises 16 residues. CDR1 is LGHNA and CDR2 is YSLEER in the germline V gene. The chain's CDR3 is CASSHATGSLNYGYTF. CDR3 bases: TGCGCCAGCAGCCATGCGACAGGGTCGCTTAACTATGGCTACACCTTC.

This clone has a handful of counts. This sample also contains other DNA sequences that code for the same CDR3. The chain carries TRBV14 and TRBJ1-1, with D unresolved. CDR3 length: 14 amino acids. The V gene lost 1 base and the J gene lost 1 base, with 7 bases spanning the gap. Germline V lookup: CDR1 SGHDN, CDR2 FVKESK. CDR3 residues: CASSQGLRNTEAFF. Written as DNA, the CDR3 is TGTGCCAGCAGCCAAGGTCTCAGGAACACTGAAGCTTTCTTT.

J is TRBJ1-3 and V is TRBV3-1 (or the pseudogene TRBV3-2), with D possibly TRBD1 on 5 matching bases. CDR3 length: 16 residues. Germline CDR1 LGHDT, CDR2 YNNKEL (reference sequence). Trimming pared 2 bases from V and 0 bases from J, leaving 11 bases between. The CDR3 DNA sequence: TGTGCCAGCAGCCAATTAACAGGTTCCTCTGGAAACACCATATATTTT. Translated: CASSQLTGSSGNTIYF.

The rearrangement uses TRBV28 and TRBJ2-3; D gene unclear. Germline CDR1 reads MDHEN; CDR2 reads SYDVKM. This CDR3 region has 13 residues. V was pared by 7 bases and J by 7 bases, with 15 bases between. Written as DNA, the CDR3 is TGTGCCAGCACCTTGACGGTGAGGAATACGCAGTATTTT. Translated, it gives CASTLTVRNTQYF. The entire variable domain, with the rest obtained from reference TRBV28 and TRBJ2-3, is as follows: DVKVTQSSRYLVKRTGEKVFLECVQDMDHENMFWYRQDPGLGLRLIYFSYDVKMKEKGDIPEGYSVSREKKERFSLILESASTNQTSMYLCASTLTVRNTQYFGPGTRLTVL.

The chain links TRBV11-2 to TRBJ2-1; no clear D gene. The germline V gene has CDR1 SGHAT and CDR2 FQNNGV. Trimming stripped 5 bases from V and 5 bases from J, with 10 bases between. The CDR3 has 13 amino acids. The CDR3 region has the DNA TGTGCCAGCAGCCCCTCTCTCCACAATGAGCAGTTCTTC. As protein: CASSPSLHNEQFF.

The CDR3 DNA is TGTGCCACCAGTGATTACCCGGGACTAGCGGGGCTTGATACGCAGTATTTT. Amino acid sequence: CATSDYPGLAGLDTQYF. V gene TRBV24-1 combines with J gene TRBJ2-3, with 13 bases fitting TRBD2. Germline V CDR1 and CDR2: KGHDR, SFDVKD. CDR3 length: 17 amino acids. V lost 2 bases to trimming and J lost 6 bases; unmatched junction nucleotides: 7.

The V call is TRBV10-1, the J call TRBJ1-1, with 9 bases identical to TRBD1. Losses at the gene ends were 7 bases for V and 4 bases for J; bases not matched to a gene: 4. This CDR3 comprises 13 residues. Germline V gene sequence: CDR1 WNHNN, CDR2 SYGVQD (reference sequence). CDR3 in amino acids: CASTSGQGTEAFF. The CDR3 nucleotides are TGCGCCAGCACCTCGGGACAGGGCACTGAAGCTTTCTTT.

The chain carries TRBV27 and TRBJ2-5; 10 positions match TRBD1. CDR1 MNHEY and CDR2 SMNVEV come from the germline V gene (reference sequence). Trimming took 5 bases from V and 5 from J; bases not matched to a gene: 11. The CDR3 runs 16 residues. CDR3 DNA: TGTGCCAGCAGTCCACGGACAGGGGGATTGACCGAGACCCAGTACTTC. Translation: CASSPRTGGLTETQYF.

This clone appeared a single time. This CDR3 is CASSPSTGSETQYF. CDR3 sequence (DNA): TGTGCCAGCTCACCCTCGACAGGGTCGGAGACCCAGTACTTC. This chain connects TRBV18 to TRBJ2-5, with TRBD1 identical over 7 bases. V lost 3 bases, J lost 5 bases, and 6 bases stayed unmatched. The CDR3 is 14 residues long. Germline-derived CDR1 and CDR2 are KGHSH and LQKENI. Using reference TRBV18 and TRBJ2-5 for the parts outside the CDR3, the full variable domain is NAGVMQNPRHLVRRRGQEARLRCSPMKGHSHVYWYRQLPEEGLKFMVYLQKENIIDESGMPKERFSAEFPKEGPSILRIQQVVRGDSAAYFCASSPSTGSETQYFGPGTRLLVL.

This clone was recorded only once. This chain connects TRBV28 to TRBJ1-2, with TRBD1 matching over 8 bases. This CDR3 comprises 18 residues. CDR1 is MDHEN, CDR2 SYDVKM, per germline. With 3 bases clipped from V and 5 bases from J, the junction kept 17 bases outside the gene matches. DNA of the CDR3: TGTGCCAGCAGTTTCCCCGGACAGGGTCTAAGTGTTAGATATGGCTACACCTTC. Translating gives CASSFPGQGLSVRYGYTF.

The genes are TRBV5-1 and TRBJ1-1; possible D gene TRBD1, 5 bases. The CDR3 length is 16 residues. Per the germline V gene, CDR1 is SGHRS and CDR2 is YFSETQ. Deletions cut 4 bases from V and 4 bases from J, with 20 bases between. The CDR3: CASSRTPGDGGTEAFF. The CDR3, as DNA: TGCGCCAGCAGCAGAACTCCGGGAGACGGGGGCACTGAAGCTTTCTTT. The full variable domain, its missing parts supplied by reference TRBV5-1 and TRBJ1-1, is KAGVTQTPRYLIKTRGQQVTLSCSPISGHRSVSWYQQTPGQGLQFLFEYFSETQRNKGNFPGRFSGRQFSNSRSEMNVSTLELGDSALYLCASSRTPGDGGTEAFFGQGTRLTVV.

V and J are TRBV15 and TRBJ1-3; TRBD1 is a possible D gene (6 bases). This CDR3 is built from 12 residues. V shed 3 bases and J shed 8 bases, with 8 bases lying between them. The germline V gene encodes CDR1 LNHNV and CDR2 YYDKDF (reference sequence). CDR3 protein: CATSSKGDTIYF. CDR3 nucleotide sequence: TGTGCCACCAGCAGCAAGGGGGACACCATATATTTT.

The rearrangement uses TRBV12-2 and TRBJ2-7; the table assigns TRBD2, which was not confirmed against the DNA. TRBV12-2 is a pseudogene. This CDR3 is 17 amino acids long. CDR3 nucleotide sequence: TGTGCAAGTCGCTTAGCGCGGGGTAAGGTTCAATCCTACGAGCAGTACGTC. Translated, it gives CASRLARGKVQSYEQYV.

This sequence joins TRBV5-1 and TRBJ2-5; D is unclear. There are 11 residues in the CDR3. V lost 4 bases to trimming and J lost 2 bases, with 3 bases between them. Per germline, CDR1 SGHRS and CDR2 YFSETQ. The CDR3 DNA reads TGCGCCAGCAGCCAGCAAGAGACCCAGTACTTC. Encoded protein: CASSQQETQYF.

V gene TRBV6-5 combines with J gene TRBJ2-3; possible D gene TRBD1, 6 bases. The V end lost 4 bases, the J end lost 2 bases, and 10 bases lay between the germline ends. Germline CDR1 is MNHEY and CDR2 is SVGAGI. This CDR3 has 14 amino acids. The CDR3 protein is CASSSGQLTDTQYF. The CDR3 bases are TGTGCCAGCAGTTCAGGACAGCTCACAGATACGCAGTATTTT.